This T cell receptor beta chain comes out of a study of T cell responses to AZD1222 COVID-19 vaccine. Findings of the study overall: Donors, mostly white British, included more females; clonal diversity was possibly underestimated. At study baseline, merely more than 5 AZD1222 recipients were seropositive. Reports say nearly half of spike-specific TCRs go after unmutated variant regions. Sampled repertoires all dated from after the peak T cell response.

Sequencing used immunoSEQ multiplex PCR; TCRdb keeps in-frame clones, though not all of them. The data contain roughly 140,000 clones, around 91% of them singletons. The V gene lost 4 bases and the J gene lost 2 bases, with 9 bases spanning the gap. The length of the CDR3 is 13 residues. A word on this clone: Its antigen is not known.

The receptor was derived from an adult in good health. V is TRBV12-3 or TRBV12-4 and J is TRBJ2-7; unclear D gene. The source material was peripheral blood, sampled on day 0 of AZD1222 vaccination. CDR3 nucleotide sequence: TGTGCCAGCAGTTCCCTAGGGACCTACGAGCAGTACTTC. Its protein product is CASSSLGTYEQYF.